Shown below are 23 T cell receptor beta chains from a single sample sequenced in a study of T cell repertoires in cytomegalovirus infection. Antigens for these TCRs are unknown. TCRdb re-analysed the reads in MiXCR, keeping a single row per CDR3 protein. There are some 500,000 distinct CDR3 sequences in the sample; 35% to 50% occur only once, and about 46% lies in the top ten. Specimen: cultured PBMCs, collected from culture after CMV antigen stimulation. These receptors originate from a human donor in good health (CMV status not recorded). Some clones in this sample may be carry-over from other donors' samples.

This clonotype was seen a single time. CDR3 nucleotides: TGTGCCAGCAGCCCCCTTCCGACTAACGCCTACGAGCAGTACTTC. It specifies CASSPLPTNAYEQYF. The gene calls are TRBV5-5 and TRBJ2-7; possible D gene TRBD2, 5 bases. Trimming stripped 4 bases from V and 2 bases from J, with 16 bases between. This CDR3 is 15 amino acids long. Germline assignment: CDR1 SGHKS and CDR2 YYEKEE (reference sequence).

The table lists this clonotype with a few counts. V gene TRBV7-9 combines with J gene TRBJ1-1, with D uncertain. Trimming stripped 5 bases from V and 0 bases from J, with 16 bases between. In germline, CDR1 is SEHNR, CDR2 FQNEAQ (reference sequence). This CDR3 has 16 amino acids. CDR3 DNA sequence: TGTGCCAGCAGCCCCCAACACCTCACAGTGAACACTGAAGCTTTCTTT. Translating it yields CASSPQHLTVNTEAFF.

This chain connects TRBV5-4 to TRBJ2-1, with 7 nucleotides matching TRBD1. V shed 0 bases and J 6 bases; nucleotides not matched to a gene: 9. This CDR3 has 16 residues. The germline CDR1 and CDR2 sequences are SGHNT and YYREEE (reference sequence). CDR3 residues: CASSLVSTGDLNEQFF. The DNA of the CDR3 is TGTGCCAGCAGCTTGGTTAGCACAGGGGATCTCAATGAGCAGTTCTTC.

This clonotype was counted between two and nine times. The genes are TRBV7-9 and TRBJ1-1; D gene unclear. The CDR3 consists of 15 residues. The germline V gene encodes CDR1 SEHNR and CDR2 FQNEAQ (reference sequence). V lost 5 bases, J lost 5 bases, and 18 bases lay in between. The CDR3 DNA sequence: TGTGCCAGCAGCCAAGGACTGACGGGTAGGACTGAAGCTTTCTTT. Amino acids: CASSQGLTGRTEAFF.

This rearrangement joins TRBV2 to TRBJ2-3; 12 bases match TRBD1. V gave up 4 bases and J gave up 5 bases; unmatched junction bases: 7. The CDR3 loop spans 16 amino acids. CDR1 and CDR2 (germline): SNHLY, FYNNEI. The CDR3 here is CASSGPRDRGQDTQYF. The CDR3 region has the DNA TGTGCCAGCAGTGGGCCCCGGGACAGGGGGCAAGATACGCAGTATTTT.

Concerning this clonotype: The junction departs from the called germline gene at one end, perhaps through a read error. CDR3 amino acids: CASSLSSGQINEKLSF. Here the CDR3 DNA reads TGTGCCAGCAGCTTAAGCTCTGGACAGATTAATGAAAAACTGTCTTTT. V usage is TRBV7-2 and J usage is TRBJ1-4, with a tentative D call TRBD1 (6 bases). Germline V gene data show CDR1 as SGHTA and CDR2 as FQGNSA. The CDR3 has 16 amino acids.

The chain couples TRBV10-3 to TRBJ2-4; no firm D call. Trimming took off 8 bases at V and 2 bases at J, with 10 bases between the two ends. This CDR3 has 13 residues. The germline V gene has CDR1 ENHRY and CDR2 SYGVKD. The CDR3 DNA follows: TGTGCCATCTCCGACGAGCCCAAAAACATTCAGTACTTC. This gives the protein CAISDEPKNIQYF.

This clonotype appeared a few times. The rearrangement uses TRBV10-3 and TRBJ1-4; D remains ambiguous. Deletions cut 6 bases from V and 8 bases from J, with 13 bases between. The CDR3 extends over 13 amino acids. Germline CDR1 ENHRY, CDR2 SYGVKD. The CDR3 sequence: CAISSGEGEKLFF. The CDR3 DNA follows: TGTGCCATCAGCTCCGGGGAGGGAGAAAAACTGTTTTTT.

DNA for the CDR3: TGTGCCAGCAGTGCCCATAGTGCAGGGGAGACAGAGACCCAGTACTTC. Translation: CASSAHSAGETETQYF. This chain links TRBV6-1 with TRBJ2-5; weak D call: TRBD1 (6 bases). V was pared by 4 bases and J by 4 bases, with 19 bases between. This CDR3 comprises 16 residues. CDR1 and CDR2 from the germline V gene are MNHNS and SASEGT.

The CDR3 here is CASGTRGAVEPYNEQFF. The CDR3 DNA sequence: TGTGCCAGCGGCACAAGGGGTGCGGTCGAACCCTACAATGAGCAGTTCTTC. The chain combines TRBV14 with TRBJ2-1; a weak D match, TRBD1 (5 bases). CDR3 length equals 17 residues. Germline CDR1 SGHDN, CDR2 FVKESK. V was shortened by 8 bases and J by 2 bases, with 22 bases between the two germline ends. Using reference TRBV14 and TRBJ2-1 for the parts outside the CDR3, the full variable domain is EAGVTQFPSHSVIEKGQTVTLRCDPISGHDNLYWYRRVMGKEIKFLLHFVKESKQDESGMPNNRFLAERTGGTYSTLKVQPAELEDSGVYFCASGTRGAVEPYNEQFFGPGTRLTVL.

In this sample, this clonotype turned up a few times. The chain employs TRBV12-3 or TRBV12-4 and TRBJ1-5; 7 bases are shared with TRBD1. This CDR3 region has 16 residues. J was trimmed by 4 bases and V by 3 bases; bases with no gene match: 9. As DNA, the CDR3 is TGTGCCAGCAGTTTGGGACAGTCCGCATGGAATCAGCCCCAGCATTTT. It encodes CASSLGQSAWNQPQHF.

This clonotype appeared once. The chain couples TRBV6-2 or TRBV6-3 to TRBJ2-5, with D possibly matching TRBD2 (5 bases). There are 12 residues in the CDR3. V lost 7 bases, J lost 7 bases, and 13 bases lay in between. CDR1 and CDR2 (germline): MNHEY, SVGEGT. CDR3 sequence (DNA): TGTGCCAGCACAGGCGGCGGGCCGACCCAGTACTTC. It translates to CASTGGGPTQYF.

This clonotype was seen a few times. The J gene is TRBJ2-1, the V gene TRBV4-3, with D unresolved. With 0 bases removed from V and 0 bases from J, the gap between germline ends came to 9 bases. The CDR3 covers 16 residues. CDR1 LGHNA and CDR2 YSLEER come from the germline V gene. The CDR3 DNA sequence: TGCGCCAGCAGCCAAGAGGGCTTGAGCTCCTACAATGAGCAGTTCTTC. This encodes CASSQEGLSSYNEQFF.

J is TRBJ1-3 and V is TRBV7-2; a weak D match, TRBD1 (6 bases). The germline gives CDR1 SGHTA, CDR2 FQGNSA. The V gene lost 7 bases and the J gene lost 0 bases, with 13 bases spanning the gap. The CDR3 extends over 15 amino acids. CDR3 amino acids: CASTRTVHSGNTIYF. The CDR3 nucleotides are TGTGCCAGCACCAGGACAGTCCACTCTGGAAACACCATATATTTT.

V is TRBV6-5 and J is TRBJ1-2; possibly TRBD1 for D (6 bases). Germline loops: CDR1 MNHEY, CDR2 SVGAGI. V lost 0 bases and J 3 bases, leaving 20 bases between the germline ends. The CDR3 spans 18 residues. CDR3 region: CASSYSQVWAGDHYGYTF. CDR3 coding DNA: TGTGCCAGCAGTTACTCCCAGGTTTGGGCAGGGGACCACTATGGCTACACCTTC.

This chain connects TRBV11-1 to TRBJ2-2, with TRBD2 as a possible D gene (6 bases). Germline V lookup: CDR1 SGHAT, CDR2 FQDESV (reference sequence). V gave up 5 bases and J gave up 3 bases, with 13 bases separating them. The CDR3 sequence is 15 residues long. CDR3 nucleotide sequence: TGTGCCAGCAGCCCCGGTGGAGGGTACACCGGGGAGCTGTTTTTT. Amino acids: CASSPGGGYTGELFF.

The CDR3: CASSWDSSYEQYF. The DNA for the CDR3 is TGTGCCAGCAGCTGGGACAGCTCCTACGAGCAGTACTTC. This chain uses TRBV7-6 with TRBJ2-7; TRBD1 aligns across 7 bases. CDR3 size: 13 residues. Germline trimming cut 4 bases from V and 0 bases from J; bases unmatched to any gene: 0. The germline CDR1 and CDR2 sequences are SGHVS and FNYEAQ. The complete variable domain, with remaining parts taken from reference TRBV7-6 and TRBJ2-7, reads GAGVSQSPRYKVTKRGQDVALRCDPISGHVSLYWYRQALGQGPEFLTYFNYEAQQDKSGLPNDRFSAERPEGSISTLTIQRTEQRDSAMYRCASSWDSSYEQYFGPGTRLTVT.

This clonotype has more than one count but fewer than ten. The genes are TRBV5-6 and TRBJ1-1; D is undetermined. The CDR3 has 16 residues. Between the trimmed V and J ends, which lost 2 bases and 3 bases, there was a span of 17 bases. Germline V CDR1 and CDR2: SGHDT, YYEEEE. This CDR3 is CASSFRLQWEDTEAFF. CDR3 sequence (DNA): TGTGCCAGCAGCTTTCGCCTACAGTGGGAGGACACTGAAGCTTTCTTT.

This clonotype was detected only a few times. The CDR3 bases are TGTGCCAGCAGTCCCGATGGGAGCGCTGAAGCTTTCTTT. This sequence encodes CASSPDGSAEAFF. This chain uses TRBV12-3 or TRBV12-4 with TRBJ1-1, with D hard to call. Trimming pared 5 bases from V and 6 bases from J, leaving 13 bases between. The CDR3 has 13 residues.

This clonotype was found a few times. The chain is built from TRBV5-8 and TRBJ2-7, with TRBD1 identical over 11 bases. Per the germline V gene, CDR1 is SGHTS and CDR2 is YDEGEE. Trimming took 5 bases from V and 7 from J; bases not matched to a gene: 8. This CDR3 is 14 amino acids long. Written as DNA, the CDR3 is TGTGCCAGCAGATCCGGGACAGGGGGGTTTGAGCAGTACTTC. As protein: CASRSGTGGFEQYF. Looking up the rest from reference TRBV5-8 and TRBJ2-7 gives the full variable domain: EAGVTQSPTHLIKTRGQQATLRCSPISGHTSVYWYQQALGLGLQFLLWYDEGEERNRGNFPPRFSGRQFPNYSSELNVNALELEDSALYLCASRSGTGGFEQYFGPGTRLTVT.

This clonotype has a count of ten or more. The rearrangement links TRBV7-2 to TRBJ1-6; D is unresolved. The CDR3 is 15 residues long. CDR1 is SGHTA and CDR2 is FQGNSA in the germline V gene. Trimming shortened V by 1 base and J by 6 bases, and 10 bases separated the two germline ends. CDR3 nucleotide sequence: TGTGCCAGCAGCTTAGTCGGCATATTTAATTCACCCCTCCACTTT. Encoded protein: CASSLVGIFNSPLHF. Looking up the rest from reference TRBV7-2 and TRBJ1-6 gives the full variable domain: GAGVSQSPSNKVTEKGKDVELRCDPISGHTALYWYRQSLGQGLEFLIYFQGNSAPDKSGLPSDRFSAERTGGSVSTLTIQRTQQEDSAVYLCASSLVGIFNSPLHFGNGTRLTVT.

This clonotype turned up a few times. The rearrangement joins TRBV19 to TRBJ2-1; the match to TRBD2 covers 8 bases. The germline V gene encodes CDR1 LNHDA and CDR2 SQIVND (reference sequence). Trimming cost V 3 bases and J 4 bases; bases outside gene matches: 8. CDR3 length: 16 amino acids. In DNA form, the CDR3 reads TGTGCCAGTAGTATGGCCCAACTAGCGGCGTACAATGAGCAGTTCTTC. It codes for CASSMAQLAAYNEQFF.

The V call is TRBV7-2, the J call TRBJ1-5; D call uncertain. This CDR3 region has 13 residues. Trimming stripped 6 bases from V and 4 bases from J, with 10 bases between. Germline V gene sequence: CDR1 SGHTA, CDR2 FQGNSA. For the CDR3, the DNA is TGTGCCAGCAGTTGGAGGTGGAATCAGCCCCAGCATTTT. It translates to CASSWRWNQPQHF.